This section outlines one TCR beta chain sequence together with its context. V lost 1 base, J lost 4 bases, and 16 bases lay in between. Germline CDR1 and CDR2: SQVTM and ANQGSEA. The CDR3 is made up of 15 amino acids. Here immunoSEQ multiplex PCR was the method, and the copy in TCRdb shows in-frame clones only, minus some. The repertoire consists of about 190,000 clones, with about four fifths occurring once and the leading ten covering 2.5% to 3.5%. The study recruited people aged 18 to 89 years across approximately 24 US areas. The study assigned cohorts using participant-reported clinical history. This specimen comes from a study of blood T cell repertoires in COVID-19.

The TCR comes from a woman in her 30s who had recovered from COVID-19. The chain uses TRBV29-1 and TRBJ2-5; a weak D match, TRBD1 (5 bases). The specimen sequenced was PBMCs or T cells enriched from blood (not recorded which). Here the CDR3 reads CSVEVRRGFGETQYF. The CDR3 bases are TGCAGCGTTGAAGTTCGTAGGGGATTTGGAGAGACCCAGTACTTC.